This section outlines one TCR beta chain sequence together with its context. The CDR3 has 17 residues. Germline V CDR1 and CDR2: SGHRS, YFSETQ. V shed 2 bases, J shed 5 bases, and the junction held 15 bases outside the gene matches. This sample is drawn from a study of shared T cell receptors in the human thymus. Profiling relied on immunoSEQ multiplex PCR, and the TCRdb table lists in-frame clones only, not all of them. The table has 630,000 or so clones, more than 70% seen once. The sample was also linked to a second study, of human thymus T cells.

Sequences were obtained from thymocytes. This sequence joins TRBV5-1 and TRBJ2-5, with 7 bases matching TRBD2. The receptor's source is a boy in the first two years of life with a congenital heart defect. CDR3 DNA sequence: TGCGCCAGCAGCTTCCCCCCTAGCGGAGCCAGCCCGGAGACCCAGTACTTC. Translation gives CASSFPPSGASPETQYF. Filled out from reference TRBV5-1 and TRBJ2-5, the complete variable domain reads KAGVTQTPRYLIKTRGQQVTLSCSPISGHRSVSWYQQTPGQGLQFLFEYFSETQRNKGNFPGRFSGRQFSNSRSEMNVSTLELGDSALYLCASSFPPSGASPETQYFGPGTRLLVL.